A selection of T cell receptor beta chains follows, all from one sample in a study of CD8 T cell repertoires and HIV-1 epitope variants. Here immunoSEQ multiplex PCR was the method, and the copy in TCRdb shows in-frame clones only, minus some. There are thousands of clones in the sample; 68% occur only once, and roughly two fifths lies in the top ten. Their cognate antigens are unknown. Sequenced: cultured CD8+ T cells derived from PBMCs. Receptors were obtained from a male donor with HIV. The CDR3 runs from the conserved cysteine through the conserved F or W. Fields, in order: J gene, D gene, clone size, V gene, CDR3 protein, CDR3 DNA. D genes are given only for firm matches. For some rows the clone size is stated as once, few or many, or as a class when expanded; others skip it.

TRBJ1-2 NA NA TRBV19 CASSPRAYNYGYTF TGTGCCAGTAGCCCCAGGGCATACAACTATGGCTACACCTTC
TRBJ2-7 NA once TRBV30 CAWRNPGGTSEQYF TGTGCCTGGAGAAATCCAGGGGGGACCTCCGAGCAGTACTTC
TRBJ2-1 TRBD1 NA TRBV13 CASSVNRGSGSYNEQFF TGTGCCAGCAGCGTAAACAGGGGTTCTGGCTCCTACAATGAGCAGTTCTTC
TRBJ1-6 TRBD1 few TRBV5-3 CARSRGQGESNSPLHF TGTGCCAGAAGCCGGGGACAGGGGGAAAGTAATTCACCCCTCCACTTT
TRBJ2-1 NA NA TRBV28 CASSLRREAYNEQFF TGTGCCAGCAGTTTACGGCGTGAGGCCTACAATGAGCAGTTCTTC
TRBJ2-6 NA NA TRBV14 CASSQETGRSAGANVLTF TGTGCCAGCAGCCAAGAAACGGGGAGATCGGCTGGGGCCAACGTCCTGACTTTC
TRBJ2-3 TRBD2 NA TRBV5-1 CASSAGTTGADTQYF TGCGCCAGCAGCGCCGGGACTACCGGTGCAGATACGCAGTATTTT
TRBJ1-4 TRBD1 NA TRBV6-5 CASSLGQTNEKLFF TGTGCCAGCAGTTTGGGACAGACGAATGAAAAACTGTTTTTT
TRBJ2-1 NA NA TRBV11-2 CASSPRGGGPYNEQFF TGTGCCAGCAGCCCCAGGGGAGGGGGTCCCTACAATGAGCAGTTCTTC